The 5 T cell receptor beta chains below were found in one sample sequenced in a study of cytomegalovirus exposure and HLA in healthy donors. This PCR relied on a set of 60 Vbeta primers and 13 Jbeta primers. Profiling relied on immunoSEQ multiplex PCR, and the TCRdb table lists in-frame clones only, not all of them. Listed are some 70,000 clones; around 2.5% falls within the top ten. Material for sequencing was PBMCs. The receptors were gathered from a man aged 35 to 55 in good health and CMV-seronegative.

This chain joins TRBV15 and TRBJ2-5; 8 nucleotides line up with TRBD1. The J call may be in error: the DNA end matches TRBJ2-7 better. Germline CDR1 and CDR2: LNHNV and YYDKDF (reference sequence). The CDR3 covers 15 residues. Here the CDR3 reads CATSRDRAGSYEQYF. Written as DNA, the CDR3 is TGTGCCACCAGCAGGGACAGGGCGGGATCCTACGAGCAGTACTTC.

CDR3 loop: CASSLTGDGNQPQHF. The CDR3 coding sequence is TGTGCCAGCAGCCTCACAGGGGATGGCAATCAGCCCCAGCATTTT. This chain joins TRBV9 and TRBJ1-5; 7 positions agree with TRBD1. The V and J ends lost 4 bases and 2 bases, in that order; junction bases with no gene match: 6. Germline lookup yields CDR1 SGDLS and CDR2 YYNGEE. The CDR3 is 15 amino acids.

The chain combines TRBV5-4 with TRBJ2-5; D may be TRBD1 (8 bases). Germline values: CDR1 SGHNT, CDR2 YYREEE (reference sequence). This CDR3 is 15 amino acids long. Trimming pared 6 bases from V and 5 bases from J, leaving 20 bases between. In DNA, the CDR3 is TGTGCCAGCACCATAACAGGGGGGGTCTTGGAGACCCAGTACTTC. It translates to CASTITGGVLETQYF.

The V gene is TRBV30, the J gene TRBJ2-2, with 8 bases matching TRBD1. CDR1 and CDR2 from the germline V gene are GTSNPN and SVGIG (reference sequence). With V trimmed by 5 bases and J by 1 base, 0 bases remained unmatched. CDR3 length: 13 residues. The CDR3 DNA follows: TGTGCCTGGGGGACAGGGAACACCGGGGAGCTGTTTTTT. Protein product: CAWGTGNTGELFF.

The CDR3 reads CASSQVLGGEANEQFF. CDR3 DNA sequence: TGCGCCAGCAGCCAAGTGTTGGGGGGGGAAGCCAATGAGCAGTTCTTC. This rearrangement joins TRBV4-1 to TRBJ2-1; 7 bases fit TRBD2. CDR3 length equals 16 residues. The V gene end was trimmed by 1 base and the J gene end by 6 bases; junction bases not matched to a gene: 9. CDR1 and CDR2 (germline): MGHRA, YSYEKL.